This record looks at one T cell receptor beta chain sequence and its context. Its antigen remains unknown. Trimming cost V 5 bases and J 5 bases, with 12 bases left between them. The CDR3 totals 14 residues. From germline, CDR1 is KGHSH and CDR2 LQKENI. The entry originates in a study of regulatory T cells in long-lasting Graves disease. The study, taken as a whole, reports: The study found TRBV28, TRBJ1-2 and TRBJ2-5 favored in persistent disease.

The time point was: persistent/refractory GD, antithyroid drugs over 5 years with positive TRAb. Isolated PBMC RNA provided the starting material for the TCR library. A blood draw put roughly 10 milliliters of peripheral blood into EDTA tubes. Researchers made TCR beta libraries by using iRepertoire HTBI primers and running Arm-PCR on CDR3 regions. TCRdb re-derived calls from the multiplex PCR reads in MiXCR, one entry per CDR3 protein. Of approximately 360,000 distinct CDR3 sequences in the sample, roughly 24% were seen once. The rearrangement joins TRBV18 to TRBJ1-4; no firm D call. The sequences come from peripheral blood mononuclear cells (PBMCs), collected when the disease was refractory, from a patient treated with antithyroid drugs. This TCR derives from a woman in her thirties or forties with Graves disease. CDR3 in DNA: TGTGCCAGCTCATATGGACTGATCAATGAAAAACTGTTTTTT. Translated, it gives CASSYGLINEKLFF.